The 29 T cell receptor beta chains reported below all come from one sample, sequenced in a study of CD8+CD57+ T cells in acquired aplastic anemia. TCR beta VDJ and CDR3 profiles were obtained from a genomic DNA template. TCRdb used MiXCR to reprocess the reads, holding one entry per CDR3 protein. The sample contains around 140,000 distinct CDR3 sequences, around two fifths of which appear only once. The sample was sorted CD4+, CD8+, or CD8+CD57+ T cells (not recorded which) from PBMCs. Source of these receptors: a human donor in good health, serving as a control.

This clonotype was observed at least ten times. The genes are TRBV7-9 and TRBJ1-2; no firm D call. The V end lost 5 bases, the J end lost 6 bases, and 13 bases lay between the germline ends. CDR1 and CDR2 (germline): SEHNR, FQNEAQ (reference sequence). This CDR3 spans 13 amino acids. The CDR3 bases are TGTGCCAGCAGCATACTTGGCCCAGATGGCTACACCTTC. Translating it yields CASSILGPDGYTF.

About this clonotype: Since no conserved phenylalanine or tryptophan closes the CDR3, a read error is the likely cause. This sequence joins TRBV2 and TRBJ1-5; the D is unclear. V was pared by 8 bases and J by 5 bases, with 13 bases between. Germline V gives CDR1 SNHLY, CDR2 FYNNEI. The CDR3 sequence is 13 residues long. The CDR3 region is CASGEGRDQPQHS. The CDR3 region has the DNA TGTGCCAGCGGCGAGGGTCGCGATCAGCCCCAGCATTCT.

This CDR3 is CSASGTYEQYF. The CDR3 DNA is TGCAGTGCTAGCGGGACCTACGAGCAGTACTTC. The chain employs TRBV20-1 and TRBJ2-5; possibly TRBD2 for D (5 bases). The DNA end is a closer match to TRBJ2-7, so the J assignment may be wrong. Germline CDR1 DFQATT, CDR2 SNEGSKA (reference sequence). The CDR3 runs 11 residues.

At least ten counts were recorded for this clonotype. V usage is TRBV19 and J usage is TRBJ1-4; a weak D match, TRBD1 (5 bases). V gave up 6 bases and J gave up 0 bases, with 17 bases separating them. The CDR3 covers 17 residues. In germline, CDR1 is LNHDA, CDR2 SQIVND (reference sequence). This chain's CDR3 is CASSLGGGTATNEKLFF. The CDR3 DNA sequence: TGTGCCAGTAGCCTGGGCGGGGGTACTGCAACTAATGAAAAACTGTTTTTT. Together with reference TRBV19 and TRBJ1-4, the CDR3 gives the full variable domain: DGGITQSPKYLFRKEGQNVTLSCEQNLNHDAMYWYRQDPGQGLRLIYYSQIVNDFQKGDIAEGYSVSREKKESFPLTVTSAQKNPTAFYLCASSLGGGTATNEKLFFGSGTQLSVL.

This clonotype was detected only once. This chain joins TRBV7-8 and TRBJ1-6; 9 bases align to TRBD1. V lost 5 bases to trimming and J lost 13 bases; unmatched junction nucleotides: 9. The CDR3 consists of 14 residues. Germline assignment: CDR1 SGHVS and CDR2 FQNEAQ. CDR3: CASSAGTGLIPLHF. The CDR3 DNA is TGTGCCAGCAGCGCCGGGACAGGGCTAATCCCCCTCCACTTT.

This clonotype was observed many times. The chain is built from TRBV6-1 and TRBJ1-2; TRBD1 might be the D (5 bases). The germline V gene encodes CDR1 MNHNS and CDR2 SASEGT. V was trimmed by 2 bases and J by 8 bases, leaving 12 bases between them. This CDR3 region has 13 residues. Here the CDR3 DNA reads TGTGCCAGCAGTGAAACAGGATCCTACGGCTACACCTTC. This encodes CASSETGSYGYTF.

The table lists this clonotype with a few counts. V is TRBV20-1 and J is TRBJ2-5; 9 nucleotides line up with TRBD2. The CDR3 runs to 13 residues. After removal of 6 bases from V and 1 base from J, the junction contained 3 bases not matched to a gene. The germline V gene has CDR1 DFQATT and CDR2 SNEGSKA (reference sequence). CDR3 nucleotide sequence: TGCAGTGCGGGCGGGGGGGTCCAAGAGACCCAGTACTTC. It translates to CSAGGGVQETQYF.

The table lists this clonotype with many counts. This chain links TRBV6-1 with TRBJ1-3; no definite D call. The CDR3 spans 14 residues. Germline-derived CDR1 and CDR2 are MNHNS and SASEGT. The V end was cut by 3 bases, the J end by 3 bases, with 9 bases between. CDR3 amino acids: CASSDGNYGNTIYF. DNA for the CDR3: TGTGCCAGCAGTGACGGAAACTATGGAAACACCATATATTTT.

The gene calls are TRBV6-1 and TRBJ1-3; D gene ambiguous. Between the trimmed V and J ends, which lost 6 bases and 4 bases, there was a span of 22 bases. CDR3 length equals 17 residues. The germline gives CDR1 MNHNS, CDR2 SASEGT. The CDR3 region is CASRRMTSGAGGNTIYF. The CDR3 region has the DNA TGTGCCAGCAGAAGAATGACCTCAGGCGCGGGAGGAAACACCATATATTTT.

In its sample, this clonotype was seen a few times. V is TRBV20-1 and J is TRBJ1-1, with a tentative D call TRBD1 (5 bases). Looked up from germline, CDR1 is DFQATT and CDR2 is SNEGSKA (reference sequence). The CDR3 runs 13 residues. V was shortened by 3 bases and J by 2 bases, with 10 bases between the two germline ends. CDR3 DNA sequence: TGCAGTGCTAGTCGGGACCTAAACACTGAAGCTTTCTTT. Its protein product is CSASRDLNTEAFF.

A note on this clonotype: This could be a read error, since a much larger clone is one nucleotide away. This chain links TRBV3-1 with TRBJ1-1, with a tentative D call TRBD1 (5 bases). Germline loops: CDR1 LGHDT, CDR2 YNNKEL (reference sequence). CDR3 size: 14 residues. The CDR3 DNA reads as TGTGCCAGCAGCCAAACCAGGGCCAACACTGGAGCTTTCTTT. This encodes CASSQTRANTGAFF.

In its sample, this clonotype is medium-sized. The chain joins TRBV25-1 to TRBJ1-3; D is unresolved. The V gene lost 5 bases and the J gene lost 0 bases, with 8 bases spanning the gap. The CDR3 totals 14 residues. Germline values: CDR1 MGHDK, CDR2 SYGVNS. CDR3 nucleotides: TGTGCCAGCAGTTCACCCCACTCTGGAAACACCATATATTTT. It translates to CASSSPHSGNTIYF.

This clonotype was seen ten or more times. The chain has TRBV12-3 or TRBV12-4 and TRBJ2-1, with D perhaps matching TRBD2 (5 bases). Trimming removed 3 bases from V and 4 bases from J, with 7 bases in between. This CDR3 is 13 amino acids long. The CDR3 region has the DNA TGTGCCAGCAGTTTGACTACGTACAATGAGCAGTTCTTC. Translated: CASSLTTYNEQFF.

This clonotype appeared many times. V usage is TRBV6-6 and J usage is TRBJ1-5; maybe TRBD1 (6 bases). Germline V CDR1 and CDR2: MNHNY, SVGAGI (reference sequence). The CDR3 spans 15 residues. V was shortened by 7 bases and J by 1 base, with 14 bases between the two germline ends. Here the CDR3 reads CASIWTAGSNQPQHF. The DNA of the CDR3 is TGTGCCAGCATTTGGACAGCAGGGAGCAATCAGCCCCAGCATTTT.

This clonotype appeared many times. The chain has TRBV5-1 and TRBJ2-1, with unresolved D. The CDR3 sequence is 13 residues long. V was pared by 1 base and J by 6 bases, with 8 bases between. The V gene's germline CDR1 is SGHRS and CDR2 YFSETQ. CDR3 amino acids: CASSLIAPNEQFF. The CDR3 bases are TGCGCCAGCAGCTTGATAGCCCCCAATGAGCAGTTCTTC.

The chain carries TRBV4-2 and TRBJ2-3; D is perhaps TRBD2 (6 bases). Germline V lookup: CDR1 LGHNA, CDR2 YNFKEQ. Trimming left V 4 bases short and J 0 bases short, with 14 bases between. There are 16 residues in the CDR3. The CDR3 nucleotides read TGTGCCAGCAGCCCCAAAAACGCGGGAAGCACAGATACGCAGTATTTT. Protein sequence: CASSPKNAGSTDTQYF.

A word on this clonotype: This CDR3 is missing its conserved last phenylalanine or tryptophan, likely due to a read error. The chain is built from TRBV3-1 and TRBJ1-1, with unresolved D. Trimming removed 5 bases from V and 1 base from J, with 2 bases in between. Looked up from germline, CDR1 is LGHDT and CDR2 is YNNKEL (reference sequence). This CDR3 has 11 amino acids. CDR3: CASSWNTEAFL. In DNA, the CDR3 is TGTGCCAGCAGCTGGAACACTGAAGCTTTCTTG.

V usage is TRBV29-1 and J usage is TRBJ2-2; D is undetermined. The germline CDR1 and CDR2 sequences are SQVTM and ANQGSEA. The CDR3 is 12 residues long. Trimming shortened V by 6 bases and J by 6 bases, and 11 bases separated the two germline ends. The CDR3 protein is CSVGPEAGELFF. The CDR3 nucleotides are TGCAGCGTCGGCCCAGAGGCCGGGGAGCTGTTTTTT.

The rearrangement links TRBV19 to TRBJ1-2, with 8 bases identical to TRBD1. The CDR3 runs to 15 residues. Germline V gene data show CDR1 as LNHDA and CDR2 as SQIVND (reference sequence). The J segment lost 0 bases and the V segment lost 5 bases, leaving 5 bases of the junction unmatched. This CDR3 reads CASSFRTGPNYGYTF. CDR3 DNA: TGTGCCAGTAGTTTCCGGACAGGGCCTAACTATGGCTACACCTTC. Full variable domain (missing parts from reference TRBV19 and TRBJ1-2): DGGITQSPKYLFRKEGQNVTLSCEQNLNHDAMYWYRQDPGQGLRLIYYSQIVNDFQKGDIAEGYSVSREKKESFPLTVTSAQKNPTAFYLCASSFRTGPNYGYTFGSGTRLTVV.

As concerns this clonotype: Just one base apart from a much larger clone, this may be a read error. The chain has TRBV7-3 and TRBJ1-1, with D hard to call. Trimming removed 8 bases at V and 0 bases at J, with 10 bases between. The CDR3 is 13 residues long. From germline, CDR1 is SGHTA and CDR2 FQGTGA. CDR3 region: CASAAGMNTEAFF. Here the CDR3 DNA reads TGTGCCAGCGCGGCAGGTATGAACACTGAAGCTTTCTTT.

In this sample, this clonotype turned up once. A read error may account for a junction end that differs from germline. The chain is built from TRBV10-1 and TRBJ1-1, with a tentative D call TRBD1 (6 bases). Germline V gene lookup returns CDR1 WNHNN and CDR2 SYGVQD (reference sequence). The CDR3 loop spans 15 amino acids. The CDR3: CASSDPETGNTEALF. The CDR3, as DNA: TGCGCCAGCAGTGACCCCGAGACAGGTAACACTGAAGCTCTCTTT.

This rearrangement joins TRBV20-1 to TRBJ1-2, with TRBD1 matching 8 bases. This CDR3 region has 12 residues. The germline gives CDR1 DFQATT, CDR2 SNEGSKA (reference sequence). Losses at the gene ends were 3 bases for V and 8 bases for J; bases not matched to a gene: 5. CDR3 coding DNA: TGCAGTGCTAGCAGGGGGCTTGAGGGCTACACCTTC. Its translation: CSASRGLEGYTF.

This clonotype has a count of ten or more. The J gene is TRBJ2-5, the V gene TRBV30, with TRBD1 matching over 7 bases. This CDR3 has 12 residues. The J segment lost 7 bases and the V segment lost 7 bases, leaving 9 bases of the junction unmatched. CDR1 is GTSNPN and CDR2 is SVGIG in the germline V gene (reference sequence). CDR3 in DNA: TGTGCCTTTGACAGGGAGTATGGGACCCAGTACTTC. Its protein product is CAFDREYGTQYF.

This clonotype has at least ten counts. The chain recombines TRBV10-3 with TRBJ1-5, with D maybe TRBD1 (5 bases). The CDR3 has 14 residues. The V gene's germline CDR1 is ENHRY and CDR2 SYGVKD. V lost 4 bases and J lost 4, with 11 bases in between. The CDR3 sequence is CAISGGRVNQPQHF. The CDR3, as DNA: TGTGCCATCAGTGGGGGACGGGTAAATCAGCCCCAGCATTTT.

This clonotype was seen a few times. A read error may explain this, as a much larger clone is one base away. V usage is TRBV10-3 and J usage is TRBJ2-2; tentatively, D is TRBD2 (6 bases). The CDR3 sequence is 15 residues long. CDR1 and CDR2 (germline): ENHRY, SYGVKD. CDR3 sequence reads: CAIRIGGPDTGELSF. The CDR3 bases are TGTGCCATCAGGATAGGAGGGCCCGACACCGGGGAGCTGTCTTTT.

Turning to this clonotype: At one boundary the junction diverges from the germline segment, which might be a read error. The chain's CDR3 is CASSGSTGGSYERYF. For the CDR3, the DNA is TGTGCCAGCAGTGGTTCGACGGGGGGCTCCTACGAGCGGTACTTC. The chain joins TRBV2 to TRBJ2-7; D perhaps matches TRBD2 (7 bases). Germline CDR1 is SNHLY and CDR2 is FYNNEI. The CDR3 extends over 15 amino acids.

The gene calls are TRBV25-1 and TRBJ2-7; D ambiguous. The CDR3 length is 13 residues. From germline, CDR1 is MGHDK and CDR2 SYGVNS. Trimming stripped 6 bases from V and 5 bases from J, with 14 bases between. The CDR3 DNA reads as TGTGCCAGCAGACGACGAGTTTTGGACGAGCAGTACTTC. It is translated as CASRRRVLDEQYF.

The table lists this clonotype with many counts. The chain couples TRBV19 to TRBJ2-3; 10 bases agree with TRBD2. From germline, CDR1 is LNHDA and CDR2 SQIVND (reference sequence). The CDR3 spans 13 residues. The V segment lost 6 bases and the J segment 4 bases; nucleotides outside the gene matches: 1. DNA of the CDR3: TGTGCCAGTAGGGGACTAGCGCCAGATACGCAGTATTTT. Amino acids: CASRGLAPDTQYF.

This clonotype has ten or more counts. This chain links TRBV5-4 with TRBJ2-1; 9 bases align to TRBD2. This CDR3 contains 18 residues. Germline CDR1 and CDR2: SGHNT and YYREEE (reference sequence). J was trimmed by 3 bases and V by 0 bases; bases with no gene match: 10. The CDR3 region has the DNA TGTGCCAGCAGCTTGGGACCCTTAGCGGGAGCGGTCTACAATGAGCAGTTCTTC. Translating gives CASSLGPLAGAVYNEQFF.